These 23 T cell receptor beta chains came from one sample sequenced in a study of T cell responses to AZD1222 COVID-19 vaccine. Assay used: immunoSEQ multiplex PCR; TCRdb lists only in-frame clones, some missing. This table holds around 150,000 clones, 92% found once. The specimen comprised peripheral blood, sampled on day 0 of AZD1222 vaccination. These receptors were taken from an adult in good health.

The V and J genes are TRBV5-1 and TRBJ1-4; TRBD1 aligns across 9 bases. Germline lookup yields CDR1 SGHRS and CDR2 YFSETQ. This CDR3 region has 15 residues. The V segment lost 4 bases and the J segment 5 bases; nucleotides outside the gene matches: 6. Here the CDR3 DNA reads TGCGCCAGCAGCCTAACAGGACAGGGGAATGAAAAACTGTTTTTT. It is translated as CASSLTGQGNEKLFF.

The rearrangement links TRBV19 to TRBJ2-7, with TRBD1 matching over 7 bases. Germline-derived CDR1 and CDR2 are LNHDA and SQIVND (reference sequence). The CDR3 length is 15 residues. After removal of 0 bases from V and 2 bases from J, the junction contained 4 bases not matched to a gene. The CDR3, as DNA: TGTGCCAGTAGTATAGACCCGGGACAGACCTACGAGCAGTACTTC. Residues: CASSIDPGQTYEQYF.

The rearrangement uses TRBV11-3 and TRBJ2-3; perhaps D is TRBD1 or TRBD2 (6 bases each). The length of the CDR3 is 16 residues. The ends were cut back, 4 bases at V and 0 bases at J, with 14 bases in the middle. Germline loops: CDR1 SGHNT, CDR2 YENEEA. For the CDR3, the DNA is TGTGCCAGCAGCTCCCCCGGAGGGGGGAGCACAGATACGCAGTATTTT. The encoded protein is CASSSPGGGSTDTQYF.

This clone has more than one count but fewer than ten. This sequence joins TRBV3-1 (or the pseudogene TRBV3-2) and TRBJ2-2, with no clear D. The CDR3 runs 14 residues. Between the trimmed V and J ends, which lost 0 bases and 7 bases, there was a span of 9 bases. Per germline, CDR1 LGHDT and CDR2 YNNKEL (reference sequence). The chain's CDR3 is CASSQDVGLGELFF. CDR3 nucleotides: TGTGCCAGCAGCCAAGATGTTGGGCTCGGGGAGCTGTTTTTT.

V gene TRBV20-1 combines with J gene TRBJ2-7, with D uncertain. Germline loops: CDR1 DFQATT, CDR2 SNEGSKA (reference sequence). The germline V and J ends were trimmed by 8 bases and 4 bases, with 12 bases remaining between them. The CDR3 loop spans 11 amino acids. The CDR3 spells CSTPGTYEQYF. In DNA, the CDR3 is TGCAGTACCCCCGGAACTTACGAGCAGTACTTC.

The rearrangement links TRBV28 to TRBJ1-2; possibly TRBD1 for D (5 bases). The V end was cut by 7 bases, the J end by 4 bases, with 13 bases between. Per the germline V gene, CDR1 is MDHEN and CDR2 is SYDVKM. This CDR3 spans 13 amino acids. CDR3: CASKTGTAYGYTF. The CDR3 coding sequence is TGTGCCAGCAAAACAGGTACCGCCTATGGCTACACCTTC.

This chain uses TRBV19 with TRBJ1-6, with D possibly TRBD1 on 5 matching bases. The CDR3 is made up of 16 amino acids. V was shortened by 5 bases and J by 0 bases, with 11 bases between the two germline ends. Germline V lookup: CDR1 LNHDA, CDR2 SQIVND (reference sequence). The CDR3 region is CASSLQGSSYNSPLHF. CDR3 nucleotide sequence: TGTGCCAGTAGTTTGCAGGGAAGCTCCTATAATTCACCCCTCCACTTT.

The chain joins TRBV24-1 to TRBJ2-3; no clear D. Germline CDR1 and CDR2: KGHDR and SFDVKD. The CDR3 runs to 14 residues. Trimming removed 6 bases at V and 0 bases at J, with 9 bases between. CDR3 residues: CATSRGTSTDTQYF. DNA for the CDR3: TGTGCCACCAGTCGTGGAACTAGCACAGATACGCAGTATTTT.

This chain links TRBV3-1 (or the pseudogene TRBV3-2) with TRBJ1-3; no reliable D call. Per germline, CDR1 LGHDT and CDR2 YNNKEL (reference sequence). Trimming took off 2 bases at V and 8 bases at J, with 10 bases between the two ends. CDR3 length: 13 residues. The CDR3 is CASSQWTGYTIYF. The CDR3 bases are TGTGCCAGCAGCCAATGGACGGGATACACCATATATTTT.

This clone was observed a single time. The gene calls are TRBV27 and TRBJ1-2; no reliable D call. The CDR3 spans 15 residues. Trimming removed 5 bases from V and 8 bases from J, with 21 bases in between. Looked up from germline, CDR1 is MNHEY and CDR2 is SMNVEV (reference sequence). The CDR3 loop reads CASSLLNGGARGYTF. CDR3 nucleotide sequence: TGTGCCAGCAGTCTACTGAACGGAGGCGCGAGGGGCTACACCTTC.

The chain joins TRBV7-6 to TRBJ2-3; D is unresolved. The V end was cut by 3 bases, the J end by 2 bases, with 9 bases between. Germline-derived CDR1 and CDR2 are SGHVS and FNYEAQ. The CDR3 loop spans 14 amino acids. CDR3 residues: CASSFGQITDTQYF. The CDR3 nucleotides read TGTGCCAGCAGCTTTGGGCAGATCACAGATACGCAGTATTTT.

The V and J genes are TRBV19 and TRBJ2-7; 8 bases map to TRBD1. Germline trimming cut 4 bases from V and 7 bases from J; bases unmatched to any gene: 9. The CDR3 has 14 residues. Germline V gene data show CDR1 as LNHDA and CDR2 as SQIVND (reference sequence). CDR3 residues: CASSKRQGAGEQYF. The CDR3, as DNA: TGTGCCAGTAGTAAAAGGCAGGGGGCGGGTGAGCAGTACTTC.

This clone has only one observation. The V gene is TRBV18, the J gene TRBJ1-1; D ambiguous. The CDR3 runs 15 residues. Trimming cost V 5 bases and J 4 bases, with 17 bases left between them. Germline assignment: CDR1 KGHSH and CDR2 LQKENI. CDR3 coding DNA: TGTGCCAGCTCAGAGGCAGCTCCTTCGGGCACTGAAGCTTTCTTT. This translates into CASSEAAPSGTEAFF.

This clone came up once. Other DNA sequences of this sample code for an identical CDR3. This chain connects TRBV5-1 to TRBJ1-3, with 8 bases matching TRBD1. V lost 1 base and J lost 2; bases outside the gene matches: 2. CDR1 is SGHRS and CDR2 is YFSETQ in the germline V gene. The CDR3 loop spans 15 amino acids. CDR3 nucleotides: TGCGCCAGCAGCTTGTCAGGGGGCACTGGAAACACCATATATTTT. Its translation: CASSLSGGTGNTIYF.

The chain employs TRBV18 and TRBJ1-3; a weak D match, TRBD1 (5 bases). The germline gives CDR1 KGHSH, CDR2 LQKENI. V lost 2 bases and J 3 bases, leaving 14 bases between the germline ends. The CDR3 has 16 amino acids. The CDR3 loop reads CASSPLTEKFGNTIYF. The CDR3, as DNA: TGTGCCAGCTCACCATTGACAGAGAAATTTGGAAACACCATATATTTT.

V and J are TRBV5-1 and TRBJ2-7, with unresolved D. Germline CDR1 reads SGHRS; CDR2 reads YFSETQ. The CDR3 runs 14 residues. Trimming took off 0 bases at V and 3 bases at J, with 10 bases between the two ends. The CDR3 DNA is TGCGCCAGCAGCTTGGATCTCAGAAGCTACGAGCAGTACTTC. Translation gives CASSLDLRSYEQYF.

The table lists this clone with a count of one. The gene calls are TRBV10-3 and TRBJ2-6, with 12 positions matching TRBD1. Germline CDR1 ENHRY, CDR2 SYGVKD. Trimming took 3 bases from V and 4 from J; bases not matched to a gene: 7. CDR3 length equals 18 residues. The CDR3 reads CAISDPGQGAVGANVLTF. CDR3 coding DNA: TGTGCCATCAGTGACCCGGGACAGGGGGCGGTCGGGGCCAACGTCCTGACTTTC.

As concerns this clone: The junction departs from the called germline gene at one end, perhaps through a read error. The chain carries TRBV5-1 and TRBJ2-7; weak D call: TRBD2 (6 bases). Germline lookup yields CDR1 SGHRS and CDR2 YFSETQ. The CDR3 covers 15 residues. In DNA, the CDR3 is TGTGCCAGCAGCTTGGAGGGGACTCCCTCCTACGAGCAGTACTTC. It encodes CASSLEGTPSYEQYF.

V gene TRBV25-1 combines with J gene TRBJ2-1; no clear D. V was shortened by 9 bases and J by 2 bases, with 14 bases between the two germline ends. CDR1 MGHDK and CDR2 SYGVNS come from the germline V gene. The CDR3 runs 14 residues. In DNA form, the CDR3 reads TGTGCCAGTAACAGCGCAGGCCCCTACAATGAGCAGTTCTTC. Its protein product is CASNSAGPYNEQFF. The whole variable domain, remainder taken from reference TRBV25-1 and TRBJ2-1, is EADIYQTPRYLVIGTGKKITLECSQTMGHDKMYWYQQDPGMELHLIHYSYGVNSTEKGDLSSESTVSRIRTEHFPLTLESARPSHTSQYLCASNSAGPYNEQFFGPGTRLTVL.

The chain recombines TRBV9 with TRBJ2-7; D may be TRBD1 (6 bases). Trimming took 4 bases from V and 0 from J, leaving 11 bases between them. The CDR3 is made up of 14 amino acids. Germline V CDR1 and CDR2: SGDLS, YYNGEE. The CDR3 bases are TGTGCCAGCAGCCCCGGGGACACCTCCTACGAGCAGTACTTC. Its translation: CASSPGDTSYEQYF. Combining the CDR3 with reference TRBV9 and TRBJ2-7 gives the whole variable domain DSGVTQTPKHLITATGQRVTLRCSPRSGDLSVYWYQQSLDQGLQFLIQYYNGEERAKGNILERFSAQQFPDLHSELNLSSLELGDSALYFCASSPGDTSYEQYFGPGTRLTVT.

This rearrangement joins TRBV12-3 or TRBV12-4 to TRBJ2-7; TRBD2 matches at 12 bases. The CDR3 covers 13 residues. Trimming at V came to 9 bases and at J to 6 bases, leaving 6 bases not matched to a gene. The CDR3 nucleotides read TGTGCCAGTCTAGCGGGAGGGCCTGGCGAGCAGTACTTC. Protein: CASLAGGPGEQYF.

The genes are TRBV2 and TRBJ2-5; 11 bases are shared with TRBD2. Trimming removed 0 bases from V and 5 bases from J; junction bases left unmatched: 8. The CDR3 is made up of 17 amino acids. Germline V CDR1 and CDR2: SNHLY, FYNNEI. CDR3: CASSEALSGGASETQYF. CDR3 bases: TGTGCCAGCAGTGAAGCGCTTAGCGGGGGGGCCTCTGAGACCCAGTACTTC.

This chain joins TRBV6-5 and TRBJ1-4, with D hard to call. This CDR3 contains 14 residues. With 8 bases removed from V and 5 bases from J, the gap between germline ends came to 15 bases. The germline V gene has CDR1 MNHEY and CDR2 SVGAGI. CDR3 protein: CASGPSGWNEKLFF. The CDR3 coding sequence is TGTGCCAGCGGCCCCAGTGGCTGGAATGAAAAACTGTTTTTT.